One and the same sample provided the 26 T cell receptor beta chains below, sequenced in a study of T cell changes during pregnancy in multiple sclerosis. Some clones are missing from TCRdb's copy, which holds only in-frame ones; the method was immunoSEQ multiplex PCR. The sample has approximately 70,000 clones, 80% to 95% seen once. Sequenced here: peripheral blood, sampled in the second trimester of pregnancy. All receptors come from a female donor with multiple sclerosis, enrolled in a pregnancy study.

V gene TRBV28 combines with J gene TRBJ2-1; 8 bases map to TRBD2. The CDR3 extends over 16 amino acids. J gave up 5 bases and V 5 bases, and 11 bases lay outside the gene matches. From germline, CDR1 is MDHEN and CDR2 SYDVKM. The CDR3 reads CASSPLQSSGNNEQFF. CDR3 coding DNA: TGTGCCAGCAGTCCCCTCCAGAGTAGCGGGAACAATGAGCAGTTCTTC.

The CDR3 DNA sequence: TGTGCCAGCAGTGAAAGAGGACTAGCGGGATCCGATACGCAGTATTTT. Protein product: CASSERGLAGSDTQYF. The chain combines TRBV6-1 with TRBJ2-3; 12 bases agree with TRBD2. The CDR3 runs 16 residues. CDR1 is MNHNS and CDR2 is SASEGT in the germline V gene. Unmatched junction bases numbered 6, after V lost 2 bases and J lost 6 bases.

The CDR3 DNA sequence: TGTGCCAGCAGTTACTACGGTAACAATGAGCAGTTCTTC. Encoded protein: CASSYYGNNEQFF. V is TRBV6-5 and J is TRBJ2-1; D gene unclear. This CDR3 comprises 13 residues. Germline V gives CDR1 MNHEY, CDR2 SVGAGI. V lost 1 base to trimming and J lost 5 bases, with 6 bases between them.

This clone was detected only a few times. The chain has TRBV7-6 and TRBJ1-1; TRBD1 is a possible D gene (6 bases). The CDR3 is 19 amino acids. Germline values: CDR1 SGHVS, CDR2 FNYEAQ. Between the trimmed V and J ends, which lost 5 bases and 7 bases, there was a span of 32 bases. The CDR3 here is CASSANTPGHFQQFIEAFF. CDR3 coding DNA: TGTGCCAGCAGCGCAAATACTCCGGGACATTTCCAACAGTTCATTGAAGCTTTCTTT.

The CDR3, as DNA: TGTGCCAGCAGTGCGGCAGAGGGTAACTATGGCTACACCTTC. Translated, it gives CASSAAEGNYGYTF. The chain has TRBV25-1 and TRBJ1-2; D not resolved. V lost 4 bases and J 1 base, leaving 10 bases between the germline ends. The germline V gene encodes CDR1 MGHDK and CDR2 SYGVNS. The CDR3 is 14 residues long.

As DNA, the CDR3 is TGTGCCAGCAGCCAAACAACTCCGGGACAGGGGGAGACCCAGTACTTC. Translated, it gives CASSQTTPGQGETQYF. The chain employs TRBV14 and TRBJ2-5, with 10 bases lining up with TRBD1. V gave up 2 bases and J gave up 5 bases; unmatched junction bases: 8. Germline assignment: CDR1 SGHDN and CDR2 FVKESK. This CDR3 region has 16 residues. The variable domain in full, completed from reference TRBV14 and TRBJ2-5, reads EAGVTQFPSHSVIEKGQTVTLRCDPISGHDNLYWYRRVMGKEIKFLLHFVKESKQDESGMPNNRFLAERTGGTYSTLKVQPAELEDSGVYFCASSQTTPGQGETQYFGPGTRLLVL.

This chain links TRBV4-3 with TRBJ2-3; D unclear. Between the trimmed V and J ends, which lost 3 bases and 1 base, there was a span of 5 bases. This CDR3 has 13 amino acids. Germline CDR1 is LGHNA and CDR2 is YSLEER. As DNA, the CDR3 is TGCGCCAGCAGCCAGCCAGGCACAGATACGCAGTATTTT. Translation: CASSQPGTDTQYF.

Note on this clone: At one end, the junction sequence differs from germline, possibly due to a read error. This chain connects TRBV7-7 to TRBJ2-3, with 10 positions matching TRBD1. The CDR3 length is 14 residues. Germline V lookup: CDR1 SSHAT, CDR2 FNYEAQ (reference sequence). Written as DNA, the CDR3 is TGTGCTAGCAGCCTGGGACAGGGGACAGATACGCAGTATTTT. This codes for CASSLGQGTDTQYF.

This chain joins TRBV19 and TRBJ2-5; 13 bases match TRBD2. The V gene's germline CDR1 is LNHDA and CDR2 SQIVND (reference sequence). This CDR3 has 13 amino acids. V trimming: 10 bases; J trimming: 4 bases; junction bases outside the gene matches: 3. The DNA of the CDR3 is TGTGCCACGGGACTAGCGGGGATAGAGACCCAGTACTTC. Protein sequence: CATGLAGIETQYF.

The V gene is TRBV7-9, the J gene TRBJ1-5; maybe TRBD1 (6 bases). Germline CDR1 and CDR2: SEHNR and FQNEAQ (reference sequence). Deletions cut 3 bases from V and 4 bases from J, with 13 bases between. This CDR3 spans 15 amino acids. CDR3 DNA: TGTGCCAGCAGCTTGGGGGGGGCGGAGAATCAGCCCCAGCATTTT. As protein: CASSLGGAENQPQHF.

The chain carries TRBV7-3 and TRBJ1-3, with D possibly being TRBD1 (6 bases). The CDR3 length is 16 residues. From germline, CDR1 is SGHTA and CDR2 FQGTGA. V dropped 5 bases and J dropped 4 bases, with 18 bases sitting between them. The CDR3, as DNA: TGTGCCAGCAGCGCTAGAGGGGGAACGGGGGGAAACACCATATATTTT. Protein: CASSARGGTGGNTIYF.

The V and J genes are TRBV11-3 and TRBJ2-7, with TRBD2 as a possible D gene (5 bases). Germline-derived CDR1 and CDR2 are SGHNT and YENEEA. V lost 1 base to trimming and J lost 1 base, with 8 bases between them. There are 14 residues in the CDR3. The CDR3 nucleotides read TGTGCCAGCAGCTTAGGAGGGTCTTCCTACGAGCAGTACTTC. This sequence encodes CASSLGGSSYEQYF.

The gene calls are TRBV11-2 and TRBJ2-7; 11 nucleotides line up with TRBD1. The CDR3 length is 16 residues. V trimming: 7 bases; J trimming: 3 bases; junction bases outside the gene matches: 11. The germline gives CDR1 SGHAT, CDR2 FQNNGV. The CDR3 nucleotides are TGTGCCAGCACGCAAAACCCGGGACAGGGGGTCTACGAGCAGTACTTC. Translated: CASTQNPGQGVYEQYF. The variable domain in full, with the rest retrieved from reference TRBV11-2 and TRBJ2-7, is EAGVAQSPRYKIIEKRQSVAFWCNPISGHATLYWYQQILGQGPKLLIQFQNNGVVDDSQLPKDRFSAERLKGVDSTLKIQPAKLEDSAVYLCASTQNPGQGVYEQYFGPGTRLTVT.

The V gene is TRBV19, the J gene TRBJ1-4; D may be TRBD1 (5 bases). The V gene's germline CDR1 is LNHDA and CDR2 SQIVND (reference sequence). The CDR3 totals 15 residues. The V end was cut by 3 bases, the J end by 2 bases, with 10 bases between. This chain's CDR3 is CASSMVGGTNEKLFF. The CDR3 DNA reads TGTGCCAGTAGTATGGTCGGGGGTACTAATGAAAAACTGTTTTTT.

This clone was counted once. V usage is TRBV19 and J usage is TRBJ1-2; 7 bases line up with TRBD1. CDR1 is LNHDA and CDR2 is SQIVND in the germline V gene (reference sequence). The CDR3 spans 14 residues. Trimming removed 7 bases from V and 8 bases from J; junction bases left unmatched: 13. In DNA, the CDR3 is TGTGCCAGTATGGACAGGACCCCAATTGGGGGCTACACCTTC. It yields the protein CASMDRTPIGGYTF.

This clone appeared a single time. CDR3 region: CASSLTLAGGNEQYF. CDR3 nucleotides: TGTGCCAGCAGCCTGACACTAGCGGGGGGTAACGAGCAGTACTTC. V usage is TRBV7-8 and J usage is TRBJ2-7, with TRBD2 matching over 12 bases. J lost 5 bases, V lost 5 bases, and 7 bases had no gene match. The CDR3 spans 15 residues. Germline-derived CDR1 and CDR2 are SGHVS and FQNEAQ. Filled out from reference TRBV7-8 and TRBJ2-7, the complete variable domain reads GAGVSQSPRYKVAKRGQDVALRCDPISGHVSLFWYQQALGQGPEFLTYFQNEAQLDKSGLPSDRFFAERPEGSVSTLKIQRTQQEDSAVYLCASSLTLAGGNEQYFGPGTRLTVT.

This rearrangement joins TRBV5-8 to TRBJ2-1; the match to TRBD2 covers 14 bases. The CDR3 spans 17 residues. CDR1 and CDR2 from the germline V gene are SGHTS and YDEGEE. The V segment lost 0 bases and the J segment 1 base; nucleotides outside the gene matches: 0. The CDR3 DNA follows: TGTGCCAGCAGCTTGGGACTAGCGGGAGGGTCCTACAATGAGCAGTTCTTC. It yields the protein CASSLGLAGGSYNEQFF.

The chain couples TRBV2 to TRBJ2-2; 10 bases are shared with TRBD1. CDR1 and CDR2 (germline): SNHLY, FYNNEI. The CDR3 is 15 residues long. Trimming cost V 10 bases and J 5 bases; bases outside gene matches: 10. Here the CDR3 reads CATSGTGVYTGELFF. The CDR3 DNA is TGTGCCACTTCCGGGACAGGGGTTTATACCGGGGAGCTGTTTTTT.

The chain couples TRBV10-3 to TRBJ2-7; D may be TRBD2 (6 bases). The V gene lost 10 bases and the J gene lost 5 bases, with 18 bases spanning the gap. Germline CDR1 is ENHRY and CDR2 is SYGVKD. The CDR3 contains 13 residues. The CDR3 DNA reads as TGTGCCACCCGTCAACGGGGGACCGACGAGCAGTACTTC. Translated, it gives CATRQRGTDEQYF.

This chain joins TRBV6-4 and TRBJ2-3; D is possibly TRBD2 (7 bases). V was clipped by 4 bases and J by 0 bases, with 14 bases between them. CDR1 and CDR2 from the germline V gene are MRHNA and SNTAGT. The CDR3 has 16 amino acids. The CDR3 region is CASSVGGAASTDTQYF. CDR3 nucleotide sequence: TGTGCCAGCAGTGTAGGGGGGGCCGCTAGCACAGATACGCAGTATTTT.

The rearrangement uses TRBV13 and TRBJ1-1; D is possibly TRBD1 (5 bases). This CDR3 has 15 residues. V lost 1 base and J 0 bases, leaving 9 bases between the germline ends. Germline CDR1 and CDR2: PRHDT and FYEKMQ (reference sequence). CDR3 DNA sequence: TGTGCCAGCAGCTTAGAGGGGCCCATGAACACTGAAGCTTTCTTT. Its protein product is CASSLEGPMNTEAFF.

The chain's CDR3 is CASSYDGQANTEAFF. The DNA of the CDR3 is TGTGCCAGCAGTTACGATGGACAGGCGAACACTGAAGCTTTCTTT. The chain recombines TRBV6-5 with TRBJ1-1; 7 bases fit TRBD1. J lost 1 base, V lost 2 bases, and 4 bases had no gene match. Per the germline V gene, CDR1 is MNHEY and CDR2 is SVGAGI. The CDR3 is made up of 15 amino acids.

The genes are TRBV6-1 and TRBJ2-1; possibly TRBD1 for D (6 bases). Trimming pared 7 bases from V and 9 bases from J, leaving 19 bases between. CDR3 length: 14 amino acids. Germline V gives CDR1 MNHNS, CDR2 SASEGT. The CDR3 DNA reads TGTGCCAGCACCGAAGTTCAGGGGTGGAGTGAGCAGTTCTTC. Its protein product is CASTEVQGWSEQFF.

CDR3 sequence: CASSLGLQETQYF. The CDR3 region has the DNA TGCGCCAGCAGCTTGGGACTACAAGAGACCCAGTACTTC. The V gene is TRBV5-1, the J gene TRBJ2-5, with D maybe TRBD2 (5 bases). The length of the CDR3 is 13 residues. Germline CDR1 and CDR2: SGHRS and YFSETQ. With 0 bases removed from V and 2 bases from J, the gap between germline ends came to 5 bases. Full variable domain (missing parts from reference TRBV5-1 and TRBJ2-5): KAGVTQTPRYLIKTRGQQVTLSCSPISGHRSVSWYQQTPGQGLQFLFEYFSETQRNKGNFPGRFSGRQFSNSRSEMNVSTLELGDSALYLCASSLGLQETQYFGPGTRLLVL.

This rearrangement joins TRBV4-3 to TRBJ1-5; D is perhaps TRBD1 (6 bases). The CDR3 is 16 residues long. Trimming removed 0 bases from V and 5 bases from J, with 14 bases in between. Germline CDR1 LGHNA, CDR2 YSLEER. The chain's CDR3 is CASSQDRGGLDQPQHF. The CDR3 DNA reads TGCGCCAGCAGCCAAGATCGCGGGGGCCTCGATCAGCCCCAGCATTTT.

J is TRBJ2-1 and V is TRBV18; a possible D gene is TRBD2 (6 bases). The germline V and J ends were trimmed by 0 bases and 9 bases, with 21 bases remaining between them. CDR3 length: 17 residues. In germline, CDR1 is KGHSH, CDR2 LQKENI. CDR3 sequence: CASSPPRGTPSISEQFF. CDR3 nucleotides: TGTGCCAGCTCACCACCTCGGGGGACCCCCAGTATCTCTGAGCAGTTCTTC.